This TCR beta chain was obtained from a study of T cell responses to AZD1222 COVID-19 vaccine. Profiled with immunoSEQ multiplex PCR; TCRdb holds only in-frame clones, not every one. There are 200,000 or so clones in the sample; over 85% occur only once, and roughly 1% lies in the top ten. For this clone: Its antigen is still unknown.

Findings and caveats of the study: Researchers report vaccine-associated CD4 TCRs spanning spike, with dominance at 160-218 and 743-854. All repertoire sampling was performed exclusively after the peak T cell response. Clonal diversity was possibly underestimated, and the donors were mostly white British, with more females. Two AZD1222 administrations were followed by greater Spike-specific TCR breadth and depth.

CDR1 and CDR2 (germline): LGHNT, FRNRAP. Germline trimming cut 1 base from V and 8 bases from J; bases unmatched to any gene: 5. The CDR3 is 14 amino acids. This clonotype originated in an adult who received the AZD1222 COVID-19 vaccine. The genes are TRBV12-5 and TRBJ1-2; TRBD1 matches 9 bases. The sequencing here drew on peripheral blood, taken 28 days after the second AZD1222 dose. CDR3 coding DNA: TGTGCTAGTGGTTTGGGACAGGGGGTGTTAGGCTACACCTTC. It specifies CASGLGQGVLGYTF.